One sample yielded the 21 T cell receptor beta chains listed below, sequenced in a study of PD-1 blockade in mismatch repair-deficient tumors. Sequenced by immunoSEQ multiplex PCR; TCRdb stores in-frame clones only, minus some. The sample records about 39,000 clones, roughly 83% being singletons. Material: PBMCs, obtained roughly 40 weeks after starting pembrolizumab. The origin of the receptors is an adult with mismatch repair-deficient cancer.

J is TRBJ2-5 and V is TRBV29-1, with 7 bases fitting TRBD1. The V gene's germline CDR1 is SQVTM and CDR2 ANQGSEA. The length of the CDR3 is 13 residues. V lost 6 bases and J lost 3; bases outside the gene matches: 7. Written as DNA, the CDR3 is TGCAGCGTGGGGGACAGTCGGAAAGAGACCCAGTACTTC. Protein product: CSVGDSRKETQYF.

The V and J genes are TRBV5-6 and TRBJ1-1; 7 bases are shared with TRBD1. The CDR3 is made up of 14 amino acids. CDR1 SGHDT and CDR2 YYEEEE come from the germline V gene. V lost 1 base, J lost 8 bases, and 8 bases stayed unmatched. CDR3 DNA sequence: TGTGCCAGCAGCTTGTTGAGGACAGGTGGGGAAGCTTTCTTT. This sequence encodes CASSLLRTGGEAFF. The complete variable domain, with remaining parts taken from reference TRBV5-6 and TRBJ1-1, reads DAGVTQSPTHLIKTRGQQVTLRCSPKSGHDTVSWYQQALGQGPQFIFQYYEEEERQRGNFPDRFSGHQFPNYSSELNVNALLLGDSALYLCASSLLRTGGEAFFGQGTRLTVV.

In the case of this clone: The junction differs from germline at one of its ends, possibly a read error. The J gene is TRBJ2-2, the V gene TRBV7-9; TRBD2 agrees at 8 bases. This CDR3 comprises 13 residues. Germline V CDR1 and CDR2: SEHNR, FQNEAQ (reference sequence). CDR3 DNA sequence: TGTGCCAGCAGCCTCGGGGGGGGAGCGGGCCGCTCCTTT. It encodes CASSLGGGAGRSF.

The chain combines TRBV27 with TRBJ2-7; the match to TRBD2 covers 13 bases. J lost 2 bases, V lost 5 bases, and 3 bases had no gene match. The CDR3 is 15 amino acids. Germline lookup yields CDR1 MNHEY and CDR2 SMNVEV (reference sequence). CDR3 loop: CASSRTSGRAYEQYF. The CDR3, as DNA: TGTGCCAGCAGTCGTACTAGCGGGAGGGCCTACGAGCAGTACTTC.

DNA of the CDR3: TGTGCCAGCAGCCGCACCGGGGAGCTGTTTTTT. This codes for CASSRTGELFF. The chain has TRBV6-6 and TRBJ2-2, with D hard to call. V gave up 6 bases and J gave up 4 bases, with 3 bases separating them. The CDR3 is made up of 11 amino acids. Germline CDR1 reads MNHNY; CDR2 reads SVGAGI (reference sequence).

CDR3 in DNA: TGCGCCAGCAGCTCCCCTCTGAAGGGAGTTGGTGAGCAGTTCTTC. This gives the protein CASSSPLKGVGEQFF. The J gene is TRBJ2-1, the V gene TRBV5-1, with D possibly matching TRBD2 (5 bases). Trimming took 3 bases from V and 9 from J, leaving 19 bases between them. CDR1 SGHRS and CDR2 YFSETQ come from the germline V gene. The CDR3 covers 15 residues.

CDR3 in amino acids: CASSMVGLAASYEQYF. The CDR3 nucleotides read TGTGCCAGTAGTATGGTCGGACTAGCGGCGTCCTACGAGCAGTACTTC. The chain employs TRBV19 and TRBJ2-7; TRBD2 matches 10 bases. Trimming cost V 3 bases and J 1 base; bases outside gene matches: 6. CDR1 LNHDA and CDR2 SQIVND come from the germline V gene (reference sequence). The CDR3 has 16 amino acids.

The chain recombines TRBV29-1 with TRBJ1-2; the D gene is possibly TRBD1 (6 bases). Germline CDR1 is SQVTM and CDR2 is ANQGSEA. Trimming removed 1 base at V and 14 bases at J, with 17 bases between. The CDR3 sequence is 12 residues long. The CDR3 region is CSVEVGGVTETF. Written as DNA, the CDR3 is TGCAGCGTTGAAGTAGGGGGAGTCACTGAGACCTTC. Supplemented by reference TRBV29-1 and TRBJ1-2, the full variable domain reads SAVISQKPSRDICQRGTSLTIQCQVDSQVTMMFWYRQQPGQSLTLIATANQGSEATYESGFVIDKFPISRPNLTFSTLTVSNMSPEDSSIYLCSVEVGGVTETFGSGTRLTVV.

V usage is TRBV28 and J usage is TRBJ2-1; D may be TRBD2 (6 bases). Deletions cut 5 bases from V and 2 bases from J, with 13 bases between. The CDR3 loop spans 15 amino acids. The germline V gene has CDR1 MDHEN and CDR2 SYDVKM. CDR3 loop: CASSRRGSAYNEQFF. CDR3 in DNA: TGTGCCAGCAGTCGGAGGGGTTCAGCCTACAATGAGCAGTTCTTC. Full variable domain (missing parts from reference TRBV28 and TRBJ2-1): DVKVTQSSRYLVKRTGEKVFLECVQDMDHENMFWYRQDPGLGLRLIYFSYDVKMKEKGDIPEGYSVSREKKERFSLILESASTNQTSMYLCASSRRGSAYNEQFFGPGTRLTVL.

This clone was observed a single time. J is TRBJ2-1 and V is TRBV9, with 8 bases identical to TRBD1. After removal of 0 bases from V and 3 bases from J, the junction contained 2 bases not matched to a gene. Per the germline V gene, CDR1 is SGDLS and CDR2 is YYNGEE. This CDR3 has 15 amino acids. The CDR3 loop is CASSVGTGHYNEQFF. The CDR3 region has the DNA TGTGCCAGCAGCGTAGGGACAGGGCACTACAATGAGCAGTTCTTC. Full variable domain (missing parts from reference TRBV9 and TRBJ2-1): DSGVTQTPKHLITATGQRVTLRCSPRSGDLSVYWYQQSLDQGLQFLIQYYNGEERAKGNILERFSAQQFPDLHSELNLSSLELGDSALYFCASSVGTGHYNEQFFGPGTRLTVL.

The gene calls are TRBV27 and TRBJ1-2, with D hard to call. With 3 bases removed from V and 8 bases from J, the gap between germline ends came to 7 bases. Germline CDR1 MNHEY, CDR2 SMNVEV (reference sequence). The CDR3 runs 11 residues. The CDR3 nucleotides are TGTGCCAGCAGTTTTGAGAACGGCTACACCTTC. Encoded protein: CASSFENGYTF.

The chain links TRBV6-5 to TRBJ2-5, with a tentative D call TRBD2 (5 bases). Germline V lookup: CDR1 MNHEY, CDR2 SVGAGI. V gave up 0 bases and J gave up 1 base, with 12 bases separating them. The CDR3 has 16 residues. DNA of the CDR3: TGTGCCAGCAGTTACTCTTTTAGCGAAAGCCAAGAGACCCAGTACTTC. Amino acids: CASSYSFSESQETQYF.

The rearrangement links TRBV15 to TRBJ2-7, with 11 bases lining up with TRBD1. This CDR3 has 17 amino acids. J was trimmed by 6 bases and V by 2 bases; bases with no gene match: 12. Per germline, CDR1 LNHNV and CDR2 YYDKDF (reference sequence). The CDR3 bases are TGTGCCACCAGCAGACAAAGAATCCGGGACAGGGGGTCCGAGCAGTACTTC. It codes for CATSRQRIRDRGSEQYF.

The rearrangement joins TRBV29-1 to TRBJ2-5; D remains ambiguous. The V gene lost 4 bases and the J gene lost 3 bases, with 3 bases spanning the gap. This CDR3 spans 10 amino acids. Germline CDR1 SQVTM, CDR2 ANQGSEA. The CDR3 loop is CSVGEETQYF. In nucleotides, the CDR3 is TGCAGCGTTGGAGAAGAGACCCAGTACTTC. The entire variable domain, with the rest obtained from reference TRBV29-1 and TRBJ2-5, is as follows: SAVISQKPSRDICQRGTSLTIQCQVDSQVTMMFWYRQQPGQSLTLIATANQGSEATYESGFVIDKFPISRPNLTFSTLTVSNMSPEDSSIYLCSVGEETQYFGPGTRLLVL.

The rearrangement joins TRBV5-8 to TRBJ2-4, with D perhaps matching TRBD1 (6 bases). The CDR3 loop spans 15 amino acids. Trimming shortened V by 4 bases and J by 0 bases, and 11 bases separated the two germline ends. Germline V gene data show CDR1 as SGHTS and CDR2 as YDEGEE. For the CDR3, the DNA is TGTGCCAGCAGCCACCGGACAGTAGCCAAAAACATTCAGTACTTC. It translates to CASSHRTVAKNIQYF.

CDR3 in DNA: TGCGCCAGCAGCTTGGGCGCCTTGACCAAAAACATTCAGTACTTC. Its protein product is CASSLGALTKNIQYF. The chain combines TRBV5-1 with TRBJ2-4; D remains ambiguous. This CDR3 comprises 15 residues. The V gene's germline CDR1 is SGHRS and CDR2 YFSETQ. V lost 0 bases to trimming and J lost 2 bases, with 9 bases between them.

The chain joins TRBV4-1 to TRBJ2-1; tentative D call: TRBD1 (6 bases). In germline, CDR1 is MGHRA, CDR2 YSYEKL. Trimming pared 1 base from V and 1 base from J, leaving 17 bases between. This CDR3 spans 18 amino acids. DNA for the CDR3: TGCGCCAGCAGCCAAGGGCTTTACAGGGTTGGGTCCTACAATGAGCAGTTCTTC. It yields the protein CASSQGLYRVGSYNEQFF.

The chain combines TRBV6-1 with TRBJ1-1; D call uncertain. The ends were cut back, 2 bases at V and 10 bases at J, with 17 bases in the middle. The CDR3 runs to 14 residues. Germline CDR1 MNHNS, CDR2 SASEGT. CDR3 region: CASSEPGRGSGAFF. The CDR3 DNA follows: TGTGCCAGCAGTGAACCGGGTCGGGGAAGCGGAGCTTTCTTT.

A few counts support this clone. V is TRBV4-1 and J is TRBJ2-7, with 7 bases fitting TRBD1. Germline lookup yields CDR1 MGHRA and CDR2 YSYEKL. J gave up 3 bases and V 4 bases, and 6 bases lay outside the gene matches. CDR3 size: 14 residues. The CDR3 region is CASSPRDRDYEQYF. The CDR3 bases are TGCGCCAGCAGCCCTCGAGACAGGGACTACGAGCAGTACTTC.

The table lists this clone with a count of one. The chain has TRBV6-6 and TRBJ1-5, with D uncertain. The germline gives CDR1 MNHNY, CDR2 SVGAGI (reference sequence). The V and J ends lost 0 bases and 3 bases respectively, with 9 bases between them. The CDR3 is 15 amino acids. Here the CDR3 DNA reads TGTGCCAGCAGTTACTCAGCAGGTTCCAATCAGCCCCAGCATTTT. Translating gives CASSYSAGSNQPQHF.

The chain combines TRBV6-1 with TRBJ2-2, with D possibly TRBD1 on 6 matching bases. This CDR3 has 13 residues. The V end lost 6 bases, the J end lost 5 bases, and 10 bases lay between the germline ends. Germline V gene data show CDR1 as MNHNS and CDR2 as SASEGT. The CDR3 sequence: CASRTGFTGELFF. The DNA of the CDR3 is TGTGCCAGCAGAACAGGGTTTACCGGGGAGCTGTTTTTT.